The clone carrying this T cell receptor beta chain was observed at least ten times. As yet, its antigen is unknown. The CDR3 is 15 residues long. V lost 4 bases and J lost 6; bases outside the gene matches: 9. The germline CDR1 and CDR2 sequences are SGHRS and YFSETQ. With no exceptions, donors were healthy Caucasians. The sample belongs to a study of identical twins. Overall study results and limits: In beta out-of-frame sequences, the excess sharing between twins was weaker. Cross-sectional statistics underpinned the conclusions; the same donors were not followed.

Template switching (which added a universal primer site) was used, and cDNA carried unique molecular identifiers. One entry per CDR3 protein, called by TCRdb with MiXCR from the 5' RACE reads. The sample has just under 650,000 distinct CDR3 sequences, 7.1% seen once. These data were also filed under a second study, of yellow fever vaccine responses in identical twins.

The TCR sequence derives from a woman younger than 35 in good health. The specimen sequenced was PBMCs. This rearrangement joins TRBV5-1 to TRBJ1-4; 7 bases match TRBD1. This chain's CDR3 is CASSTTGARDEKLFF. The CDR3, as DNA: TGCGCCAGCAGCACCACAGGGGCACGGGATGAAAAACTGTTTTTT.